The 22 T cell receptor beta chains below come from one sample, sequenced in a study of T cell changes during pregnancy in multiple sclerosis. Profiling relied on immunoSEQ multiplex PCR, and the TCRdb table lists in-frame clones only, not all of them. The repertoire holds approximately 33,000 clones, 88% seen once, with approximately 0.69% in the top ten. Sample: CD4+ T cells from peripheral blood mononuclear cells, taken in the first trimester of pregnancy. These TCRs come from a female donor in good health, enrolled as a control in a pregnancy study.

In DNA form, the CDR3 reads TGTGCCTGGAGTGTAGGGAGTGAAACCGTAGGCTACACCTTC. Protein product: CAWSVGSETVGYTF. The chain links TRBV30 to TRBJ1-2; D ambiguous. This CDR3 contains 14 residues. Germline V lookup: CDR1 GTSNPN, CDR2 SVGIG (reference sequence). With 0 bases removed from V and 8 bases from J, the gap between germline ends came to 16 bases.

The V and J genes are TRBV18 and TRBJ2-5; 11 positions match TRBD2. V gave up 3 bases and J gave up 3 bases; unmatched junction bases: 0. The CDR3 contains 14 residues. The V gene's germline CDR1 is KGHSH and CDR2 LQKENI. CDR3 nucleotide sequence: TGTGCCAGCTCACCGACTAGCGGGGAAGAGACCCAGTACTTC. Protein sequence: CASSPTSGEETQYF.

The chain has TRBV7-2 and TRBJ1-5; D is undetermined. V lost 1 base and J 1 base, leaving 11 bases between the germline ends. The CDR3 sequence is 16 residues long. Germline V gene sequence: CDR1 SGHTA, CDR2 FQGNSA. The CDR3 nucleotides read TGTGCCAGCAGCTTAGATGCAGGAGGGAGCAATCAGCCCCAGCATTTT. Translation gives CASSLDAGGSNQPQHF.

The chain uses TRBV15 and TRBJ2-3, with 15 positions matching TRBD2. The CDR3 runs to 17 residues. CDR1 LNHNV and CDR2 YYDKDF come from the germline V gene (reference sequence). V was clipped by 5 bases and J by 4 bases; unmatched bases: 7. The CDR3 region has the DNA TGTGCCACCAGCGGCCGGCGGACTAGCGGGGGGGCAGATACGCAGTATTTT. Its protein product is CATSGRRTSGGADTQYF.

V is TRBV6-6 and J is TRBJ1-4; D is unresolved. V was pared by 6 bases and J by 4 bases, with 15 bases between. Germline V CDR1 and CDR2: MNHNY, SVGAGI (reference sequence). The CDR3 has 15 residues. CDR3 in amino acids: CASSLAGDNNEKLFF. The CDR3 DNA sequence: TGTGCCAGCAGCCTCGCCGGTGATAATAATGAAAAACTGTTTTTT.

The chain combines TRBV7-9 with TRBJ1-5; TRBD1 matches at 9 bases. The germline V gene has CDR1 SEHNR and CDR2 FQNEAQ (reference sequence). CDR3 size: 17 residues. After removal of 4 bases from V and 4 bases from J, the junction contained 11 bases not matched to a gene. CDR3: CASSSGTGFFINQPQHF. CDR3 DNA: TGTGCCAGCAGCTCCGGGACAGGGTTTTTCATAAATCAGCCCCAGCATTTT.

This sequence joins TRBV7-2 and TRBJ2-5; TRBD2 might be the D (6 bases). The V gene's germline CDR1 is SGHTA and CDR2 FQGNSA. V shed 5 bases and J shed 1 base, with 14 bases lying between them. This CDR3 region has 15 residues. The CDR3, as DNA: TGTGCCAGCAGCCGAGGGCGGGGTGTCCAAGAGACCCAGTACTTC. This translates into CASSRGRGVQETQYF.

The rearrangement joins TRBV19 to TRBJ2-5, with 10 bases aligning to TRBD1. CDR3 length: 14 residues. CDR1 and CDR2 (germline): LNHDA, SQIVND (reference sequence). The V gene end was trimmed by 9 bases and the J gene end by 5 bases; junction bases not matched to a gene: 9. CDR3 sequence (DNA): TGTGCCAGCAAGCCGGGACAGGGGATGGAGACCCAGTACTTC. Translation gives CASKPGQGMETQYF.

The J gene is TRBJ1-2, the V gene TRBV4-2, with 9 bases matching TRBD1. CDR1 and CDR2 (germline): LGHNA, YNFKEQ. The CDR3 loop spans 16 amino acids. The junction had 7 bases not matched to a gene; V was cut back by 1 base and J by 4 bases. DNA for the CDR3: TGTGCCAGCAGCCAAGGGGGACAGGGTAATATCTATGGCTACACCTTC. It yields the protein CASSQGGQGNIYGYTF.

The chain uses TRBV19 and TRBJ1-5; TRBD1 matches 7 bases. The germline CDR1 and CDR2 sequences are LNHDA and SQIVND (reference sequence). The CDR3 runs to 13 residues. The ends lost 11 bases at V and 5 bases at J; junction bases unmatched: 9. In DNA, the CDR3 is TGTGCCTCAGCAGGGGGACAAGATCAGCCCCAGCATTTT. Its translation is CASAGGQDQPQHF.

This clone was picked up one time. The rearrangement joins TRBV9 to TRBJ2-5, with 9 bases identical to TRBD2. The germline V gene encodes CDR1 SGDLS and CDR2 YYNGEE. The ends lost 0 bases at V and 2 bases at J; junction bases unmatched: 5. The CDR3 is made up of 16 amino acids. The CDR3 here is CASSVGAGGPQETQYF. The CDR3 DNA sequence: TGTGCCAGCAGCGTAGGGGCGGGGGGGCCACAAGAGACCCAGTACTTC.

The chain carries TRBV5-1 and TRBJ2-3, with 8 bases that match TRBD2. V trimming: 4 bases; J trimming: 2 bases; junction bases outside the gene matches: 9. This CDR3 is built from 16 residues. The germline V gene has CDR1 SGHRS and CDR2 YFSETQ. The CDR3 is CASSRGGGTSTDTQYF. CDR3 DNA: TGCGCCAGCAGCAGGGGCGGGGGGACCTCCACAGATACGCAGTATTTT.

This chain joins TRBV19 and TRBJ1-6; D perhaps matches TRBD1 (5 bases). V was pared by 3 bases and J by 7 bases, with 13 bases between. The germline V gene encodes CDR1 LNHDA and CDR2 SQIVND (reference sequence). There are 15 residues in the CDR3. The CDR3 nucleotides read TGTGCCAGTAGTATTACAGGTACCTCGAATTCACCCCTCCACTTT. This gives the protein CASSITGTSNSPLHF. Supplemented by reference TRBV19 and TRBJ1-6, the full variable domain reads DGGITQSPKYLFRKEGQNVTLSCEQNLNHDAMYWYRQDPGQGLRLIYYSQIVNDFQKGDIAEGYSVSREKKESFPLTVTSAQKNPTAFYLCASSITGTSNSPLHFGNGTRLTVT.

The chain joins TRBV5-1 to TRBJ2-6, with D tentatively TRBD1 (6 bases). V was shortened by 5 bases and J by 0 bases, with 9 bases between the two germline ends. Looked up from germline, CDR1 is SGHRS and CDR2 is YFSETQ. The CDR3 sequence is 15 residues long. CDR3 protein: CASRQGGSGANVLTF. For the CDR3, the DNA is TGCGCCAGCAGGCAAGGGGGCTCTGGGGCCAACGTCCTGACTTTC.

The genes are TRBV15 and TRBJ1-1; D is unresolved. Deletions cut 0 bases from V and 1 base from J, with 6 bases between. The CDR3 length is 14 residues. Germline CDR1 and CDR2: LNHNV and YYDKDF (reference sequence). The CDR3 DNA follows: TGTGCCACCAGCAGAGATGGAGGGAACACTGAAGCTTTCTTT. Translating gives CATSRDGGNTEAFF.

In its sample, this clone was seen once. The V and J genes are TRBV4-3 and TRBJ2-1; D is perhaps TRBD2 (6 bases). V was trimmed by 3 bases and J by 5 bases, leaving 14 bases between them. CDR1 and CDR2 (germline): LGHNA, YSLEER. This CDR3 is built from 15 residues. The CDR3 DNA follows: TGCGCCAGCAGCCAGTCGGGCGGGGTCCACAATGAGCAGTTCTTC. Its translation is CASSQSGGVHNEQFF.

This clone was detected once. This rearrangement joins TRBV5-1 to TRBJ2-3; 11 nucleotides align to TRBD2. Germline V gives CDR1 SGHRS, CDR2 YFSETQ. The CDR3 length is 15 residues. J was trimmed by 1 base and V by 5 bases; bases with no gene match: 3. CDR3 DNA: TGCGCCAGCAGGCTGACTAGCGGGGGCACAGATACGCAGTATTTT. It encodes CASRLTSGGTDTQYF.

This chain connects TRBV30 to TRBJ1-2, with 10 bases identical to TRBD1. Germline-derived CDR1 and CDR2 are GTSNPN and SVGIG (reference sequence). V lost 4 bases, J lost 8 bases, and 4 bases stayed unmatched. The CDR3 runs to 12 residues. The CDR3: CAWNWDRGGYTF. The CDR3 region has the DNA TGTGCCTGGAACTGGGACAGGGGAGGCTACACCTTC.

Only one count was recorded for this clone. The J gene is TRBJ1-6, the V gene TRBV14; D is perhaps TRBD1 (5 bases). V lost 0 bases, J lost 8 bases, and 11 bases lay in between. The CDR3 sequence is 15 residues long. CDR1 and CDR2 from the germline V gene are SGHDN and FVKESK. Written as DNA, the CDR3 is TGTGCCAGCAGCCAAGAGGCGGGGGGTGATTCACCCCTCCACTTT. Protein product: CASSQEAGGDSPLHF.

This clone has only a few counts. The gene calls are TRBV7-2 and TRBJ1-5; D is ambiguous. CDR1 is SGHTA and CDR2 is FQGNSA in the germline V gene. Deletions cut 4 bases from V and 4 bases from J, with 11 bases between. The CDR3 consists of 14 residues. In DNA, the CDR3 is TGTGCCAGCAGCTCGGGGATCATTAATCAGCCCCAGCATTTT. It translates to CASSSGIINQPQHF.

The rearrangement joins TRBV6-5 to TRBJ1-1; 7 bases are shared with TRBD1. The CDR3 is 14 amino acids. The trim removed 6 bases at V and 10 bases at J, leaving 14 bases unmatched. Germline V gene data show CDR1 as MNHEY and CDR2 as SVGAGI. CDR3 sequence (DNA): TGTGCCAGCAGCTCCCTGGGACAGCCGTCGGGAGCTTTCTTT. This encodes CASSSLGQPSGAFF.

The CDR3 here is CASRDRGQGYTF. CDR3 DNA sequence: TGTGCCAGCAGGGACAGGGGTCAGGGCTACACCTTC. The V gene is TRBV27, the J gene TRBJ1-2; TRBD1 matches at 9 bases. The CDR3 is made up of 12 amino acids. V dropped 6 bases and J dropped 8; count of bases not matched to a gene: 4. Germline-derived CDR1 and CDR2 are MNHEY and SMNVEV (reference sequence).